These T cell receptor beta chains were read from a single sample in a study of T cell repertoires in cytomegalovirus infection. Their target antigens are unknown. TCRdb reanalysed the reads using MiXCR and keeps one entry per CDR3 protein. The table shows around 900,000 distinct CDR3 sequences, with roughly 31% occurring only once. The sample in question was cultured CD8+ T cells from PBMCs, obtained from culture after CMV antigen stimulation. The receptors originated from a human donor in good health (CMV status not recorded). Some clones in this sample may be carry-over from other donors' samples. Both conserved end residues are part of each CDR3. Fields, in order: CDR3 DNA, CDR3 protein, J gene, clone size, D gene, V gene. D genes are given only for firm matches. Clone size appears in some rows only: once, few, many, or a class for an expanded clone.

CDR3 DNA: TGTGCCAGCAGTGAATTGGAGGGGCGCTTCACTAATGAAAAACTGTTTTTT; CDR3 protein: CASSELEGRFTNEKLFF; J gene: TRBJ1-4; clone size: few; D gene: .; V gene: TRBV6-1
CDR3 DNA: TGTGCCAGTATGGCAGGGACTGGCTACACCTTC; CDR3 protein: CASMAGTGYTF; J gene: TRBJ1-2; clone size: few; D gene: .; V gene: TRBV19
CDR3 DNA: TGTGCCAGCAGCTCCCGTGCTAGCGGGGGCTCCTACAATGAGCAGTTCTTC; CDR3 protein: CASSSRASGGSYNEQFF; J gene: TRBJ2-1; clone size: many; D gene: TRBD2; V gene: TRBV7-9
CDR3 DNA: TGTGCCAGTAGTATACAGTCCATGAACACTGAAGCTTTCTTT; CDR3 protein: CASSIQSMNTEAFF; J gene: TRBJ1-1; clone size: .; D gene: .; V gene: TRBV19
CDR3 DNA: TGTGCCAGCAGCCCCAGAGTATCGCAGGAGCAGTACTTC; CDR3 protein: CASSPRVSQEQYF; J gene: TRBJ2-7; clone size: .; D gene: .; V gene: TRBV7-8
CDR3 DNA: TGTGCCAGCAGTACCGGGATGATGAACACTGAAGCTTTCTTT; CDR3 protein: CASSTGMMNTEAFF; J gene: TRBJ1-1; clone size: .; D gene: .; V gene: TRBV12-3/TRBV12-4
CDR3 DNA: TGTGCCAGCAGTTTAACCCGAAGAGTAACTAATGAAAAACTGTTTTTT; CDR3 protein: CASSLTRRVTNEKLFF; J gene: TRBJ1-4; clone size: .; D gene: .; V gene: TRBV12-3/TRBV12-4
CDR3 DNA: TGTGCCAGCAGCTTGACTGGATTGGATGAAGCTTTCTTT; CDR3 protein: CASSLTGLDEAFF; J gene: TRBJ1-1; clone size: .; D gene: .; V gene: TRBV5-6
CDR3 DNA: TGTGCCAGCAGTCCAGGGGTGGTAGGGACCCAGTACTTC; CDR3 protein: CASSPGVVGTQYF; J gene: TRBJ2-5; clone size: few; D gene: .; V gene: TRBV6-1
CDR3 DNA: TGTGCCACCCGGGGAAGGTTATTCCCAGATACGCAGTATTTT; CDR3 protein: CATRGRLFPDTQYF; J gene: TRBJ2-3; clone size: .; D gene: .; V gene: TRBV15
CDR3 DNA: TGTGCCAGCACCCTCAGTGGGAGTTCACCCCTCCACTTT; CDR3 protein: CASTLSGSSPLHF; J gene: TRBJ1-6; clone size: .; D gene: .; V gene: TRBV27
CDR3 DNA: TGTGCCAGTAGTCCCCGGACGTACGCCGGAAACACCATATATTTT; CDR3 protein: CASSPRTYAGNTIYF; J gene: TRBJ1-3; clone size: .; D gene: .; V gene: TRBV19
CDR3 DNA: TGTGCCAGTACCGCCGTACAGGAGTGGCGTGGTGGCTACACCTTC; CDR3 protein: CASTAVQEWRGGYTF; J gene: TRBJ1-2; clone size: few; D gene: .; V gene: TRBV19
CDR3 DNA: TGTGCCAGCAGCTTTATGACAGGCCCCACCGGGGAGCTGTTTTTT; CDR3 protein: CASSFMTGPTGELFF; J gene: TRBJ2-2; clone size: .; D gene: .; V gene: TRBV12-3/TRBV12-4
CDR3 DNA: TGTGCCAGTAGCCCGGGCCGGCTATTTACGCAGTATTTT; CDR3 protein: CASSPGRLFTQYF; J gene: TRBJ2-3; clone size: .; D gene: .; V gene: TRBV19
CDR3 DNA: TGTGCCAGCAGTCCCAGGGTCGGGAGCAATCAGCCCCAGCATTTT; CDR3 protein: CASSPRVGSNQPQHF; J gene: TRBJ1-5; clone size: .; D gene: .; V gene: TRBV6-4
CDR3 DNA: TGTGCCAGCAGCTTTAGGACCCCGTCGTCGTACAATGAGCAGTTCTTC; CDR3 protein: CASSFRTPSSYNEQFF; J gene: TRBJ2-1; clone size: few; D gene: .; V gene: TRBV7-2
CDR3 DNA: TGCAGTGCTAGAGATTCCCGGGACAGGGGGCATCCGGCAACTAATGAAAAACTGTTTTTT; CDR3 protein: CSARDSRDRGHPATNEKLFF; J gene: TRBJ1-4; clone size: .; D gene: TRBD1; V gene: TRBV20-1
CDR3 DNA: TGTGCCAGCAGCTCGCGGGACAGTATTATCACAGATACGCAGTATTTT; CDR3 protein: CASSSRDSIITDTQYF; J gene: TRBJ2-3; clone size: many; D gene: .; V gene: TRBV7-8
CDR3 DNA: TGTGCCAGCAGTTCGGTAGGGTATGTTAAGGGGGACACTGAAGCTTTCTTT; CDR3 protein: CASSSVGYVKGDTEAFF; J gene: TRBJ1-1; clone size: few; D gene: .; V gene: TRBV27
CDR3 DNA: TGTGCCAGCAGCCAACTACAGGTTCGCTCTCGCAATCAGCCCCAGCATTTT; CDR3 protein: CASSQLQVRSRNQPQHF; J gene: TRBJ1-5; clone size: few; D gene: .; V gene: TRBV7-8
CDR3 DNA: TGTGCCACCAGGGGCCGGGCTGTCTATGGCTACACCTTC; CDR3 protein: CATRGRAVYGYTF; J gene: TRBJ1-2; clone size: .; D gene: .; V gene: TRBV6-6
CDR3 DNA: TGCGCCAGCAGGCGTCAGGGAGTAGGGATGAGCAATCAGCCCCAGCATTTT; CDR3 protein: CASRRQGVGMSNQPQHF; J gene: TRBJ1-5; clone size: few; D gene: .; V gene: TRBV23-1
CDR3 DNA: TGTGCCAGCACCCTCACACAGGGGAACACTGAAGCTTTCTTT; CDR3 protein: CASTLTQGNTEAFF; J gene: TRBJ1-1; clone size: few; D gene: .; V gene: TRBV7-3
CDR3 DNA: TGTGCCAGCAGCTTAGCGCGGCAAGAGACCCAGTACTTC; CDR3 protein: CASSLARQETQYF; J gene: TRBJ2-5; clone size: many; D gene: .; V gene: TRBV7-9
CDR3 DNA: TGCAGTGCTAGAGATCGGGCAGGGGGCAATCAGCCCCAGCATTTT; CDR3 protein: CSARDRAGGNQPQHF; J gene: TRBJ1-5; clone size: .; D gene: .; V gene: TRBV20-1
CDR3 DNA: TGTGCCAGCAGTTATCGGGGGGGTGAGAACCTAGCCAAAAACATTCAGTACTTC; CDR3 protein: CASSYRGGENLAKNIQYF; J gene: TRBJ2-4; clone size: .; D gene: TRBD2; V gene: TRBV6-2/TRBV6-3
CDR3 DNA: TGTGCCAGCACCGGGGACGGCCCACTTCTTGGGGACACCATATATTTT; CDR3 protein: CASTGDGPLLGDTIYF; J gene: TRBJ1-3; clone size: few; D gene: .; V gene: TRBV12-3/TRBV12-4
CDR3 DNA: TGTGCCAGCAGCCCTGGGACAGGGGGCGTCCTCACTGAAGCTTTCTTT; CDR3 protein: CASSPGTGGVLTEAFF; J gene: TRBJ1-1; clone size: few; D gene: TRBD1; V gene: TRBV7-6
CDR3 DNA: TGTGCCAGCAGCTTAGTCGACACTGAAGCTTTCTTT; CDR3 protein: CASSLVDTEAFF; J gene: TRBJ1-1; clone size: many; D gene: .; V gene: TRBV7-2
CDR3 DNA: TGTGCCAGCAAGGGCGGTCCGCATGGCTACACCTTC; CDR3 protein: CASKGGPHGYTF; J gene: TRBJ1-2; clone size: .; D gene: .; V gene: TRBV2
CDR3 DNA: TGCAGTGCTCCACCGGGGGTGTCCTACAATGAGCAGTTCTTC; CDR3 protein: CSAPPGVSYNEQFF; J gene: TRBJ2-1; clone size: .; D gene: .; V gene: TRBV20-1
CDR3 DNA: TGTGCCAGCAGCTTAAGGACAGGGGGCGCGAATGGCTACACCTTC; CDR3 protein: CASSLRTGGANGYTF; J gene: TRBJ1-2; clone size: many; D gene: TRBD1; V gene: TRBV5-4
CDR3 DNA: TGCGCCAGCAGCTTGACACTAGCGGGGAGCACAGATACGCAGTATTTT; CDR3 protein: CASSLTLAGSTDTQYF; J gene: TRBJ2-3; clone size: .; D gene: TRBD2; V gene: TRBV5-1
CDR3 DNA: TGTGCCAGCAGCCCTTTAACTACCGGGGGTCCCGGGGAGCTGTTTTTT; CDR3 protein: CASSPLTTGGPGELFF; J gene: TRBJ2-2; clone size: .; D gene: .; V gene: TRBV7-9
CDR3 DNA: TGTGCCAGCAGCCAGGGTAGCAATAGCAATCAGCCCCAGCATTTT; CDR3 protein: CASSQGSNSNQPQHF; J gene: TRBJ1-5; clone size: .; D gene: .; V gene: TRBV27
CDR3 DNA: TGTGCCAGCAGTGAAGAACAGGGTACCTATGGCTACACCTTC; CDR3 protein: CASSEEQGTYGYTF; J gene: TRBJ1-2; clone size: .; D gene: .; V gene: TRBV6-1